This T cell receptor (beta chain) was obtained from a study of T cells in Graves' hyperthyroidism and ophthalmopathy (dated by TCRdb to about 2019). As for the study more broadly: Peripheral blood was sampled at the time of initial diagnosis, prior to any treatment. TCR V-J signatures able to tell the groups apart were searched for in a discovery cohort of 90 to 100 patients, of whom roughly 42 had Graves' ophthalmopathy and roughly 58 had stable Graves' hyperthyroidism. Prospective prediction of ophthalmopathy was tested in an independent validation cohort of 18 to 20 hyperthyroidism patients and 15 to 17 patients who later progressed to ophthalmopathy. The roughly 100 discovery patients were randomly divided into training and test sets at a 7:3 ratio. The study also compared thyroid tissue and blood T-cell repertoires from roughly 6 Graves' hyperthyroidism patients. After blood sampling, hyperthyroidism patients were treated with methimazole at a starting dose of 30 mg daily, and ophthalmopathy patients were treated with high-dose intravenous methylprednisolone. According to the paper, TCR Vbeta CDR3 sequencing was carried out on roughly 130 peripheral blood samples, which came from 40 to 45 ophthalmopathy, under 80 hyperthyroidism and about 17 progressor patients.

This clonotype was observed many times. Its antigen target is currently unknown. An end of the junction does not agree with germline; a read error may underlie this. The CDR3 measures 14 amino acids from cysteine to phenylalanine. The retained sequence is limited to the CDR3, 42 bases, with the frame set at the first base. Via the germline V gene (reference sequence), CDR1 is SSHAT and CDR2 FNYEAQ. Ophthalmopathy patients had moderately to severely active disease, with a Clinical Activity Score of 3 or more, a NOSPECS grade of 4 or more, and a disease duration of less than 3 months. Any patient with an uncontrolled infection, another autoimmune disease, pregnancy or lactation was excluded. Diagnoses were established on the basis of clinical symptoms, serum thyroxine and TRAb, thyroid ultrasound, and orbital computed tomography. PBMCs were isolated from approximately 10 ml of fresh peripheral blood by Ficoll-Paque density gradient centrifugation. Trizol reagent was used to extract total RNA, and RNA quality was then checked on an Agilent 2100 Bioanalyzer.

The TCR beta CDR3 regions were amplified from the RNA transcripts. The TCR CDR3 was subjected to a first round of RT-PCR using the HTBI primer set and the Qiagen OneStep RT-PCR kit. Libraries were constructed in a second round of multiplex PCR, after which size selection and purification were performed. Libraries were sequenced paired-end with 100 bp reads on an Illumina HiSeq2000. The authors' pipeline ran thus. SOAPnuke was used to process the raw data, throwing out any read that contained adapters or uncalled bases, had a mean Phred below 15, or lacked an exact constant-primer or identifier match. COPE v1.2.5 was used to merge the high-quality paired reads, and each unique nucleotide sequence was defined as a clonotype. MiTCR v1.1 was used to align clonotypes to the IMGT TRBV, TRBD and TRBJ reference segments. Only V-J combinations with frequency above 0.0001, covering 99% to 99.2% of repertoires, were analysed. A TCS score was defined as the ratio between F50 (clonal expansion) and ExV (chaos), using BLOSUM62-based TCRdist between CDR3 peptides within each V-J. Welch's t-statistics and random forest reduced around 550 V-J features to roughly 13, which were used in a naive Bayes classifier (R e1071). In-frame beta chains were kept once TCRdb had trimmed the public reads at Q25 with fastp and called clones with MiXCR. Duplicate CDR3 protein sequences are folded into a single record with the most common DNA and genes. The V and J calls reflect TCRdb's pipeline rather than the authors' work. Within this sample are approximately 400,000 distinct CDR3 sequences, with less than 20% of them counted one time only. The ten largest clones capture around 40% of the sample.

Paper-wide results and their limitations: Most expanded thyroid clonotypes (frequency above 0.001) were also found in blood, which suggests that blood repertoires may mirror thyroid immune responses. No statistical method was used to fix the sample size in advance, and group allocation was not hidden from the investigators. A 13 V-J signature model separated ophthalmopathy from stable hyperthyroidism, with about 90% sensitivity and roughly 82% specificity in cross-validation and 80%/75% in testing. In validation, the model predicted progression to ophthalmopathy a median of 6.5 months before onset, with around 70% sensitivity and about 72% specificity.

Recombination joined TRBV7-7 with TRBJ2-3; no D segment can be confidently identified. The source material was blood. This sequence originates from a man between 18 and 35 years old with Graves' ophthalmopathy. The bases read TGTGCTAGCAGCTCCTCCCTCGGCGTTGATACGCAGTATTTT. It encodes CASSSSLGVDTQYF. The full variable domain, with segments outside the CDR3 supplied by the reference TRBV7-7 and TRBJ2-3 proteins, appears as GAGVSQSPRYKVTKRGQDVTLRCDPISSHATLYWYQQALGQGPEFLTYFNYEAQPDKSGLPSDRFSAERPEGSISTLTIQRTEQRDSAMYRCASSSSLGVDTQYFGPGTRLTVL.